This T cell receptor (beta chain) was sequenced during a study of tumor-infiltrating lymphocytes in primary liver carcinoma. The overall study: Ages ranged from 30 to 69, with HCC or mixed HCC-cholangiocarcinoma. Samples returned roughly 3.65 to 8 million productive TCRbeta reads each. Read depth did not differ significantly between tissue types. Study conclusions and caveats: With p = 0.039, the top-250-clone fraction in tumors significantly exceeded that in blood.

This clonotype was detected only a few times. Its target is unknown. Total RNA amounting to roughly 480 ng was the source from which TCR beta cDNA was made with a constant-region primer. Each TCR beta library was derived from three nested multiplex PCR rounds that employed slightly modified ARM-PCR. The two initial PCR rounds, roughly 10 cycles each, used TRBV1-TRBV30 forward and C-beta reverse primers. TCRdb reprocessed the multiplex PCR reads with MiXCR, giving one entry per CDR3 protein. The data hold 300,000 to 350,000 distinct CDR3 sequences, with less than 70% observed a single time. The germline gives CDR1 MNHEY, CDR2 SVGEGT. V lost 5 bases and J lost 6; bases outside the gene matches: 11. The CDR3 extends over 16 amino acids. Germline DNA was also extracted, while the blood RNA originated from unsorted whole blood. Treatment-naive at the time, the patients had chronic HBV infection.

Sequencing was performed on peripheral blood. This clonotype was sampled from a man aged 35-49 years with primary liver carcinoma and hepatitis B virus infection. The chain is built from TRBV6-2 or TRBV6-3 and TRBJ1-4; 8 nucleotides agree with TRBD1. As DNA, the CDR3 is TGTGCCAGCAGTACCTACGGACAGGGAGGGGATGAAAAACTGTTTTTT. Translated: CASSTYGQGGDEKLFF.